The rows below give T cell receptor beta chains drawn from one sample of a study of OX40 agonist ivuxolimab in advanced cancers. Here immunoSEQ multiplex PCR was the method, and the copy in TCRdb shows in-frame clones only, minus some. The sample holds 77,000 or so clones, over 85% seen once. Source: CD4+ or CD8+ T cells sorted from blood, taken in a trial of the OX40 agonist ivuxolimab. The source of these receptors is an adult with an advanced solid tumor such as melanoma, head and neck, liver or kidney cancer. Each CDR3 is given with its conserved first and last residue. Each record gives: V gene, clone size, D gene, J gene, CDR3 protein, CDR3 DNA. D genes are given only for firm matches. Expanded clones get a size class; other rows say once, few or many, or leave the size out.

>TRBV5-1|NA|TRBD1|TRBJ2-1
CASTLMTGVGEQFF
TGCGCCAGCACCCTAATGACAGGGGTGGGTGAGCAGTTCTTC
>TRBV7-8|NA|NA|TRBJ2-5
CASSRLIEDWETQYF
TGTGCCAGCAGCAGACTTATAGAGGACTGGGAGACCCAGTACTTC
>TRBV19|NA|NA|TRBJ2-3
CASSPQQLGRTDTQYF
TGTGCCAGTAGTCCACAACAGTTGGGGCGCACAGATACGCAGTATTTT
>TRBV5-4|NA|NA|TRBJ1-1
CASSPGTLNTEAFF
TGTGCCAGCAGCCCCGGGACATTGAACACTGAAGCTTTCTTT
>TRBV4-3|NA|TRBD2|TRBJ2-1
CASSQESSIAGGYNEQFF
TGCGCCAGCAGCCAAGAGTCGTCTATAGCGGGAGGATACAATGAGCAGTTCTTC
>TRBV18|NA|NA|TRBJ2-7
CASSPAVGSSYEQYF
TGTGCCAGCTCACCGGCAGTCGGAAGCTCCTACGAGCAGTACTTC
>TRBV5-1|NA|NA|TRBJ1-6
CASSLQTGTSPLHF
TGCGCCAGCAGCTTACAAACAGGGACTTCACCCCTCCACTTT
>TRBV28|NA|NA|TRBJ1-4
CASSSTGKPDEKLFF
TGTGCCAGCAGTAGTACAGGGAAGCCCGATGAAAAACTGTTTTTT
>TRBV7-6|NA|NA|TRBJ2-5
CASSLDWDNQETQYF
TGTGCCAGCAGCTTGGATTGGGACAACCAAGAGACCCAGTACTTC
>TRBV6-5|NA|TRBD1|TRBJ2-7
CASGQGVGTYEQYF
TGTGCCAGCGGACAGGGGGTGGGGACCTACGAGCAGTACTTC
>TRBV9|NA|TRBD2|TRBJ2-1
CASSVGGLAGFYNEQFF
TGTGCCAGCAGCGTAGGTGGACTAGCGGGGTTTTACAATGAGCAGTTCTTC
>TRBV7-3|NA|NA|TRBJ2-1
CASSPGVAAYNEQFF
TGTGCCAGCAGTCCCGGGGTAGCTGCGTACAATGAGCAGTTCTTC
>TRBV30|few|NA|TRBJ2-7
CAWSTYNRVSYEQYF
TGTGCCTGGAGTACCTACAACAGGGTTTCCTACGAGCAGTACTTC
>TRBV7-9|NA|TRBD2|TRBJ2-1
CASPSGLQMGEQFF
TGTGCCAGCCCTAGCGGCCTCCAGATGGGTGAGCAGTTCTTC
>TRBV7-2|once|NA|TRBJ2-7
CASSPGTPYEQYF
TGTGCCAGCAGCCCCGGGACACCCTACGAGCAGTACTTC
>TRBV7-9|once|TRBD1|TRBJ1-2
CASSSQGFDGYTF
TGTGCCAGCAGCTCACAGGGGTTTGATGGCTACACCTTC
>TRBV10-3|NA|TRBD1|TRBJ1-2
CASSTGTGMFGYTF
TGTGCCAGCAGTACCGGGACAGGGATGTTTGGCTACACCTTC
>TRBV6-5|NA|NA|TRBJ2-2
CASSTPTGNTGELFF
TGTGCCAGCAGTACCCCGACAGGGAACACCGGGGAGCTGTTTTTT
>TRBV10-3|NA|NA|TRBJ1-1
CAISESQGNTEAFF
TGTGCCATCAGTGAGTCCCAGGGGAACACTGAAGCTTTCTTT
>TRBV18|NA|NA|TRBJ2-5
CASSDSGNQETQYF
TGTGCCAGCTCAGATTCGGGGAATCAAGAGACCCAGTACTTC
>TRBV25-1|once|NA|TRBJ2-7
CASSAKYEQYF
TGTGCCAGCAGCGCCAAATACGAGCAGTACTTC
>TRBV6-5|NA|TRBD1|TRBJ2-7
CASTPQGGSYEQYF
TGTGCCAGCACCCCACAGGGGGGCTCCTACGAGCAGTACTTC
>TRBV28|NA|NA|TRBJ1-4
CASSLMLGGVVEKLFF
TGTGCCAGCAGCCTAATGCTGGGGGGGGTCGTTGAAAAACTGTTTTTT
>TRBV7-3|once|NA|TRBJ1-1
CASSFGGTANTEAFF
TGTGCCAGCAGTTTTGGCGGGACGGCGAACACTGAAGCTTTCTTT
>TRBV6-5|NA|NA|TRBJ2-5
CASSNREETQYF
TGTGCCAGCAGCAACAGGGAAGAGACCCAGTACTTC
>TRBV6-6|NA|NA|TRBJ1-1
CASSYTRNTEAFF
TGTGCCAGCAGTTACACACGGAACACTGAAGCTTTCTTT
>TRBV27|NA|TRBD1|TRBJ1-2
CASSLTGQVYGYTF
TGTGCCAGCAGCCTAACAGGACAGGTCTATGGCTACACCTTC
>TRBV19|NA|NA|TRBJ2-7
CASSIRGTLGEQYF
TGTGCCAGTAGTATACGGGGGACCCTCGGCGAGCAGTACTTC
>TRBV4-3|NA|NA|TRBJ1-6
CASSQEGTPLHF
TGCGCCAGCAGCCAAGAGGGCACACCCCTCCACTTT
>TRBV4-1|NA|NA|TRBJ2-5
CASSQDSPHSGQETQYF
TGCGCCAGCAGCCAAGATAGTCCCCATAGTGGGCAAGAGACCCAGTACTTC
>TRBV5-4|few|NA|TRBJ2-7
CASSSRTTLPYEQYF
TGTGCCAGCAGCTCTAGGACCACACTTCCCTACGAGCAGTACTTC
>TRBV7-2|NA|TRBD2|TRBJ2-3
CASSPGLAGPWNTQYF
TGTGCCAGCAGCCCGGGACTAGCGGGGCCTTGGAATACGCAGTATTTT
>TRBV6-5|NA|NA|TRBJ1-1
CASSYTRNTEAFF
TGTGCCAGCAGTTACACACGGAACACTGAAGCTTTCTTT
>TRBV30|NA|NA|TRBJ1-1
CAWGRTENTEAFF
TGTGCCTGGGGTAGGACAGAGAACACTGAAGCTTTCTTT
>TRBV7-6|few|NA|TRBJ2-7
CAPTRIPYEQYF
TGTGCCCCGACTAGAATCCCCTACGAGCAGTACTTC